This TCR beta chain emerged from a study of blood T cell repertoires in COVID-19. Study-wide context: The United States, Italy and Spain provided the acute and convalescent COVID-19 samples.

Germline V gives CDR1 SGHRS, CDR2 YFSETQ. V was pared by 6 bases and J by 0 bases, with 13 bases between. CDR3 length: 15 residues. Original processing methods: Using reference gene primer amplification, nucleated cell counts were estimated. Generated by immunoSEQ multiplex PCR, the TCRdb table keeps only in-frame clones and is missing some. The V and J calls and clone size were taken over from that table, and D and trimming were inferred from the DNA. The repertoire holds about 35,000 clones, with about 89% as singletons. The sequencing input was peripheral blood. The V gene is TRBV5-1, the J gene TRBJ2-1; D uncertain. The TCR was taken from a human donor in a cohort sampled during active COVID-19. CDR3 DNA sequence: TGCGCCAGCACCACCCATTCGGGCTCCTACAATGAGCAGTTCTTC. Protein: CASTTHSGSYNEQFF.